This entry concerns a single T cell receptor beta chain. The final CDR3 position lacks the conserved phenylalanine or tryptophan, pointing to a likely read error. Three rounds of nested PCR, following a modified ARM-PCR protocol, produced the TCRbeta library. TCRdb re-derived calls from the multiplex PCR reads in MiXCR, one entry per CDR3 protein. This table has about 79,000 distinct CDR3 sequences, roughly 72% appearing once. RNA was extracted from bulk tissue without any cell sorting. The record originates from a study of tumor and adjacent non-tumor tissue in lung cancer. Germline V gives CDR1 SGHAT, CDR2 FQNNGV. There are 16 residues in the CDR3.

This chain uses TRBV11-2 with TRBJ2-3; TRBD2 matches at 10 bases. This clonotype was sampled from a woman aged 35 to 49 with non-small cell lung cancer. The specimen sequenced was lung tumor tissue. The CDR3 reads CTSRPPIAGGTNTQYY. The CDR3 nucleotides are TGTACCAGCAGGCCTCCTATAGCGGGGGGCACAAATACGCAGTATTAT.